The clone carrying this TCR beta chain was seen a handful of times. The antigen remains unidentified. The record originates from a study of T cell repertoires in cytomegalovirus infection. At the level of the study: Public TCR beta signatures were indicative of both CMV infection and a matching HLA type. Study-level results: HLA-C-restricted TCR beta clonotypes specific for CMV led the ex vivo response. Based on cumulative public TCR beta family frequency, carriers of CMV plus the relevant HLA were identified.

TCRdb fed the reads into MiXCR, producing one record per CDR3 protein. The sample gives roughly 730,000 distinct CDR3 sequences, 30% to 40% of which show up once; roughly 18% is in the top ten. This material consisted of cultured PBMCs, taken from culture after CMV antigen stimulation. This TCR came from a human donor in good health (CMV status not recorded). Some clones in this sample may be carry-over from other donors' samples.

DNA for the CDR3: TGTGCCAGCAGCTCTGACGTCTCCGAGCAGTACTTC. This encodes CASSSDVSEQYF. This chain uses TRBV11-1 with TRBJ2-7; D is ambiguous. From germline, CDR1 is SGHAT and CDR2 FQDESV (reference sequence). CDR3 length equals 12 residues. Trimming shortened V by 4 bases and J by 6 bases, and 10 bases separated the two germline ends.